Listed here are 29 T cell receptor beta chains from one sample, sequenced in a study of cytomegalovirus exposure and HLA in healthy donors. Primers included in the PCR were 60 Vbeta and 13 Jbeta primers. The data were produced by immunoSEQ multiplex PCR, yet TCRdb's version contains in-frame clones alone and is incomplete. The table has about 110,000 clones, about four fifths seen once. Sequenced sample: PBMCs. These TCRs come from a woman aged 60 to 75 in good health and CMV-seropositive.

The chain carries TRBV5-4 and TRBJ2-5, with TRBD1 matching 7 bases. The germline V gene encodes CDR1 SGHNT and CDR2 YYREEE (reference sequence). CDR3 length: 15 residues. V shed 5 bases, J shed 2 bases, and the junction held 9 bases outside the gene matches. Here the CDR3 reads CASSQRGQLQETQYF. In DNA, the CDR3 is TGTGCCAGCAGTCAACGGGGACAGCTACAAGAGACCCAGTACTTC.

The chain is built from TRBV5-1 and TRBJ1-1, with D unclear. Germline CDR1 is SGHRS and CDR2 is YFSETQ. The CDR3 sequence is 15 residues long. Trimming left V 0 bases short and J 4 bases short, with 13 bases between. The DNA of the CDR3 is TGCGCCAGCAGCTTGGATGAGGGAGAGAGCACTGAAGCTTTCTTT. This sequence encodes CASSLDEGESTEAFF.

This rearrangement joins TRBV4-1 to TRBJ2-5; perhaps TRBD1 as D (5 bases). The germline CDR1 and CDR2 sequences are MGHRA and YSYEKL. Trimming cost V 0 bases and J 5 bases, with 19 bases left between them. This CDR3 has 17 residues. CDR3 nucleotide sequence: TGCGCCAGCAGCCAAGAAACCGCAGGGTGGGGTAGGGAGACCCAGTACTTC. Encoded protein: CASSQETAGWGRETQYF.

The V call is TRBV11-1, the J call TRBJ2-3, with D unresolved. CDR3 length equals 14 residues. V lost 2 bases and J 8 bases, leaving 14 bases between the germline ends. CDR1 SGHAT and CDR2 FQDESV come from the germline V gene (reference sequence). DNA of the CDR3: TGTGCCAGCAGCTTAAACCCAATAGCCGGTACGCAGTATTTT. This gives the protein CASSLNPIAGTQYF.

This clone was observed once. The chain employs TRBV5-1 and TRBJ1-3; TRBD1 is a possible D gene (5 bases). The CDR3 runs 16 residues. V was cut by 0 bases and J by 0 bases, with 10 bases left in between. Germline-derived CDR1 and CDR2 are SGHRS and YFSETQ. The CDR3 region has the DNA TGCGCCAGCAGCTTGGAGCGGGGGTACTCTGGAAACACCATATATTTT. The encoded protein is CASSLERGYSGNTIYF.

The CDR3 is CASSSSERGDSYEQYF. The CDR3 nucleotides are TGCGCCAGCAGCTCTTCGGAGCGGGGGGATTCTTACGAGCAGTACTTC. This chain uses TRBV5-1 with TRBJ2-7, with 9 nucleotides matching TRBD2. CDR1 SGHRS and CDR2 YFSETQ come from the germline V gene. This CDR3 comprises 16 residues. V lost 3 bases, J lost 4 bases, and 11 bases stayed unmatched.

The chain has TRBV27 and TRBJ2-1; 10 bases match TRBD2. The CDR3 is made up of 15 amino acids. V trimming: 0 bases; J trimming: 6 bases; junction bases outside the gene matches: 2. Germline CDR1 is MNHEY and CDR2 is SMNVEV (reference sequence). CDR3 coding DNA: TGTGCCAGCAGTTTATCAGCGGGAGGGCCCAATGAGCAGTTCTTC. Amino acids: CASSLSAGGPNEQFF.

V gene TRBV6-1 combines with J gene TRBJ2-1; TRBD1 might be the D (6 bases). The germline V and J ends were trimmed by 7 bases and 3 bases, with 13 bases remaining between them. The CDR3 covers 14 residues. CDR1 is MNHNS, CDR2 SASEGT, per germline. CDR3 in DNA: TGTGCCAGCATAGGGGGAGCGTACTACAATGAGCAGTTCTTC. Its translation is CASIGGAYYNEQFF.

In this sample, this clone turned up once. This rearrangement joins TRBV28 to TRBJ1-1; no clear D. V shed 5 bases and J shed 5 bases, with 12 bases lying between them. Germline lookup yields CDR1 MDHEN and CDR2 SYDVKM. The length of the CDR3 is 13 residues. The CDR3 reads CASSPPGMTEAFF. CDR3 DNA: TGTGCCAGCAGTCCACCGGGAATGACTGAAGCTTTCTTT. Full variable domain (remainder filled in from reference TRBV28 and TRBJ1-1): DVKVTQSSRYLVKRTGEKVFLECVQDMDHENMFWYRQDPGLGLRLIYFSYDVKMKEKGDIPEGYSVSREKKERFSLILESASTNQTSMYLCASSPPGMTEAFFGQGTRLTVV.

The CDR3 nucleotides are TGTGCCAGCAGTACAAGACTAGCGGGAGGGACAGATACGCAGTATTTT. Its translation: CASSTRLAGGTDTQYF. This rearrangement joins TRBV28 to TRBJ2-3; TRBD2 matches at 14 bases. V shed 5 bases and J 3 bases; nucleotides not matched to a gene: 4. Germline V gives CDR1 MDHEN, CDR2 SYDVKM. CDR3 length equals 16 residues.

The rearrangement uses TRBV2 and TRBJ1-5; TRBD1 aligns across 7 bases. Losses at the gene ends were 8 bases for V and 0 bases for J; bases not matched to a gene: 7. The CDR3 runs to 15 residues. Germline V CDR1 and CDR2: SNHLY, FYNNEI. CDR3 residues: CASGPGTVSNQPQHF. The CDR3 DNA is TGTGCCAGCGGGCCTGGGACAGTTAGCAATCAGCCCCAGCATTTT.

The chain uses TRBV5-4 and TRBJ2-6; D is unclear. Germline CDR1 and CDR2: SGHNT and YYREEE (reference sequence). This CDR3 contains 16 residues. The V end was cut by 4 bases, the J end by 0 bases, with 11 bases between. The CDR3 sequence: CASSGLTISGANVLTF. For the CDR3, the DNA is TGTGCCAGCAGCGGCCTCACGATCTCTGGGGCCAACGTCCTGACTTTC.

This clone was counted a single time. The chain employs TRBV29-1 and TRBJ2-3, with 7 bases matching TRBD1. V was clipped by 3 bases and J by 0 bases; unmatched bases: 6. This CDR3 has 15 residues. The germline gives CDR1 SQVTM, CDR2 ANQGSEA. This CDR3 is CSVDTGTVSTDTQYF. The CDR3 DNA reads as TGCAGCGTTGATACCGGGACAGTAAGCACAGATACGCAGTATTTT.

This clone was seen once. This sequence joins TRBV27 and TRBJ2-7; D might be TRBD2 (6 bases). CDR1 and CDR2 from the germline V gene are MNHEY and SMNVEV (reference sequence). CDR3 length: 15 residues. V gave up 4 bases and J gave up 0 bases, with 13 bases separating them. The CDR3 bases are TGTGCCAGCAGTTCAGCGGGCGGGTACTCCTACGAGCAGTACTTC. Translation: CASSSAGGYSYEQYF.

This clone was seen once. At the DNA level, this CDR3 is encoded by other sequences in the same sample as well. The chain employs TRBV2 and TRBJ2-5, with TRBD2 matching 9 bases. CDR3 length: 15 residues. J gave up 4 bases and V 4 bases, and 7 bases lay outside the gene matches. In germline, CDR1 is SNHLY, CDR2 FYNNEI. Here the CDR3 DNA reads TGTGCCAGCAGTGGGGCGGGAGGGCCCAGAGAGACCCAGTACTTC. This codes for CASSGAGGPRETQYF.

The chain combines TRBV27 with TRBJ2-1; possible D gene TRBD2, 6 bases. Trimming removed 3 bases from V and 9 bases from J, with 18 bases in between. The CDR3 is 15 amino acids. Germline V gives CDR1 MNHEY, CDR2 SMNVEV (reference sequence). The CDR3 protein is CASSLNRAGWGEQFF. As DNA, the CDR3 is TGTGCCAGCAGTTTGAATAGGGCGGGATGGGGTGAGCAGTTCTTC.

V usage is TRBV7-2 and J usage is TRBJ2-5; 9 bases are a match to TRBD2. Judging by the DNA end, TRBJ2-7 fits better; the J call may be wrong. There are 16 residues in the CDR3. Germline loops: CDR1 SGHTA, CDR2 FQGNSA. CDR3 protein: CASSTISGLATYEQYF. The CDR3, as DNA: TGTGCCAGCAGCACAATCTCGGGACTAGCAACCTACGAGCAGTACTTC.

The V call is TRBV5-4, the J call TRBJ1-5; D may be TRBD1 (5 bases). CDR1 SGHNT and CDR2 YYREEE come from the germline V gene (reference sequence). This CDR3 has 14 residues. V was cut by 4 bases and J by 4 bases, with 12 bases left in between. CDR3 region: CASSVQGRNQPQHF. The CDR3 nucleotides are TGTGCCAGCAGCGTCCAGGGAAGAAATCAGCCCCAGCATTTT. Using reference TRBV5-4 and TRBJ1-5 for the parts outside the CDR3, the full variable domain is ETGVTQSPTHLIKTRGQQVTLRCSSQSGHNTVSWYQQALGQGPQFIFQYYREEENGRGNFPPRFSGLQFPNYSSELNVNALELDDSALYLCASSVQGRNQPQHFGDGTRLSIL.

This clone was detected only a few times. The chain has TRBV10-3 and TRBJ1-4; 7 positions match TRBD1. The V segment lost 4 bases and the J segment 4 bases; nucleotides outside the gene matches: 6. The CDR3 length is 15 residues. Germline V gene lookup returns CDR1 ENHRY and CDR2 SYGVKD. The CDR3 DNA sequence: TGTGCCATCAGTGGGCGACAGGGAGGTAATGAAAAACTGTTTTTT. It yields the protein CAISGRQGGNEKLFF.

The chain couples TRBV13 to TRBJ2-7, with 11 nucleotides matching TRBD2. Germline values: CDR1 PRHDT, CDR2 FYEKMQ (reference sequence). Unmatched junction bases numbered 6, after V lost 4 bases and J lost 4 bases. The CDR3 consists of 15 residues. The CDR3 DNA reads TGTGCCAGCAGCTCGGCGGGACTAGCGGAGTACGAGCAGTACTTC. Its protein is CASSSAGLAEYEQYF.

This chain joins TRBV30 and TRBJ1-2; D is possibly TRBD1 (5 bases). Germline assignment: CDR1 GTSNPN and CDR2 SVGIG (reference sequence). The CDR3 loop spans 13 amino acids. V was trimmed by 2 bases and J by 6 bases, leaving 13 bases between them. The CDR3 DNA is TGTGCCTGGAGTAGGGCAGGGTTTCATGGCTACACCTTC. Translation: CAWSRAGFHGYTF.

This chain joins TRBV9 and TRBJ2-2, with 8 bases fitting TRBD2. CDR3 length: 16 amino acids. Trimming removed 4 bases from V and 5 bases from J; junction bases left unmatched: 10. Germline V lookup: CDR1 SGDLS, CDR2 YYNGEE. CDR3 bases: TGTGCCAGCAGCCCAGAACGGTCGGGGGGGACCGGGGAGCTGTTTTTT. It yields the protein CASSPERSGGTGELFF.

The J gene is TRBJ2-5, the V gene TRBV7-9, with TRBD2 matching over 8 bases. Gene TRBJ2-7 matches the end of the DNA better, so the J call may be wrong. From germline, CDR1 is SEHNR and CDR2 FQNEAQ (reference sequence). There are 13 residues in the CDR3. The CDR3 sequence is CASSRRGVYEQYF. Written as DNA, the CDR3 is TGTGCCAGCAGCCGGCGGGGGGTCTACGAGCAGTACTTC.

This clone showed up just a few times. CDR3 loop: CASSPLMTGLNTEAFF. CDR3 bases: TGCGCCAGCAGCCCCCTGATGACAGGGTTGAACACTGAAGCTTTCTTT. The V and J genes are TRBV5-1 and TRBJ1-1, with 7 nucleotides matching TRBD1. Germline V CDR1 and CDR2: SGHRS, YFSETQ. With 4 bases clipped from V and 0 bases from J, the junction kept 9 bases outside the gene matches. This CDR3 comprises 16 residues. Full variable domain (rest looked up from reference TRBV5-1 and TRBJ1-1): KAGVTQTPRYLIKTRGQQVTLSCSPISGHRSVSWYQQTPGQGLQFLFEYFSETQRNKGNFPGRFSGRQFSNSRSEMNVSTLELGDSALYLCASSPLMTGLNTEAFFGQGTRLTVV.

V gene TRBV7-2 combines with J gene TRBJ1-1, with 7 bases identical to TRBD1. V was pared by 2 bases and J by 2 bases, with 8 bases of the junction left unmatched. The germline gives CDR1 SGHTA, CDR2 FQGNSA. The CDR3 contains 16 residues. CDR3 residues: CASSLRTTGANTEAFF. In DNA form, the CDR3 reads TGTGCCAGCAGCTTACGAACCACAGGGGCTAACACTGAAGCTTTCTTT.

This chain links TRBV28 with TRBJ2-3; D is perhaps TRBD1 (5 bases). Germline loops: CDR1 MDHEN, CDR2 SYDVKM. The CDR3 length is 15 residues. Trimming shortened V by 3 bases and J by 0 bases, and 10 bases separated the two germline ends. This CDR3 reads CASSLAGPSTDTQYF. The CDR3 DNA is TGTGCCAGCAGTTTGGCAGGGCCTAGCACAGATACGCAGTATTTT.

The chain joins TRBV5-1 to TRBJ2-5, with D tentatively TRBD1 (6 bases). The germline gives CDR1 SGHRS, CDR2 YFSETQ. Trimming left V 0 bases short and J 2 bases short, with 11 bases between. The CDR3 has 15 amino acids. The CDR3 reads CASSLGGTSQETQYF. The CDR3 nucleotides read TGCGCCAGCAGCTTGGGTGGGACATCACAAGAGACCCAGTACTTC. Using reference TRBV5-1 and TRBJ2-5 for the parts outside the CDR3, the full variable domain is KAGVTQTPRYLIKTRGQQVTLSCSPISGHRSVSWYQQTPGQGLQFLFEYFSETQRNKGNFPGRFSGRQFSNSRSEMNVSTLELGDSALYLCASSLGGTSQETQYFGPGTRLLVL.

The gene calls are TRBV11-1 and TRBJ2-7, with D tentatively TRBD1 (5 bases). The CDR3 is 13 amino acids. The V end lost 2 bases, the J end lost 3 bases, and 8 bases lay between the germline ends. CDR1 and CDR2 (germline): SGHAT, FQDESV (reference sequence). The CDR3 DNA follows: TGTGCCAGCAGCTTATCCAGGGACTACGAGCAGTACTTC. Amino acids: CASSLSRDYEQYF.

The CDR3 loop reads CASSRQEIAYEQYF. DNA of the CDR3: TGTGCCAGCAGTCGACAGGAGATTGCCTACGAGCAGTACTTC. The rearrangement uses TRBV6-5 and TRBJ2-7; D perhaps matches TRBD1 (6 bases). V dropped 5 bases and J dropped 2 bases, with 13 bases sitting between them. The CDR3 is made up of 14 amino acids. Germline V gives CDR1 MNHEY, CDR2 SVGAGI.